The 5 T cell receptor beta chains below were found in one sample sequenced in a study of a mutant IDH1 vaccine in newly diagnosed glioma. The table came from immunoSEQ multiplex PCR; TCRdb's copy has only in-frame clones and leaves some out. The sample records tens of thousands of clones, 75% to 90% being singletons. Time point described: week 23, last vaccination. With topical imiquimod, each dose of the vaccine consisted of 300 ug of mutant IDH1 20-mer peptide. Their target antigens are unknown. The source material was PBMCs, sampled from a glioma patient whose treatment included an IDH1 peptide vaccine. These receptors all stem from a man between 18 and 29 years old with glioma.

The chain couples TRBV30 to TRBJ2-2; D gene unclear. The CDR3 is 11 residues long. Germline V gene lookup returns CDR1 GTSNPN and CDR2 SVGIG (reference sequence). With 6 bases removed from V and 4 bases from J, the gap between germline ends came to 6 bases. The CDR3 loop is CACDPTGELFF. CDR3 nucleotides: TGTGCCTGCGACCCCACCGGGGAGCTGTTTTTT. Drawing the rest from reference TRBV30 and TRBJ2-2, the complete variable domain is SQTIHQWPATLVQPVGSPLSLECTVEGTSNPNLYWYRQAAGRGLQLLFYSVGIGQISSEVPQNLSASRPQDRQFILSSKKLLLSDSGFYLCACDPTGELFFGEGSRLTVL.

The chain combines TRBV28 with TRBJ2-7; 7 bases map to TRBD1. Germline V CDR1 and CDR2: MDHEN, SYDVKM. This CDR3 comprises 12 residues. Trimming at V came to 6 bases and at J to 7 bases, leaving 6 bases not matched to a gene. CDR3 coding DNA: TGTGCCAGCAGCCACAGGGGTCAAGAGCAGTACTTC. Translating gives CASSHRGQEQYF.

The chain couples TRBV29-1 to TRBJ2-5; perhaps TRBD2 as D (5 bases). Between the trimmed V and J ends, which lost 7 bases and 2 bases, there was a span of 11 bases. CDR3 length: 12 amino acids. CDR1 and CDR2 (germline): SQVTM, ANQGSEA. The chain's CDR3 is CSGGRGQETQYF. The CDR3 DNA sequence: TGCAGCGGGGGTCGGGGTCAAGAGACCCAGTACTTC.

The gene calls are TRBV27 and TRBJ2-7; either TRBD1 or TRBD2 may fit D (6 bases each). Trimming removed 6 bases from V and 0 bases from J, with 15 bases in between. Germline loops: CDR1 MNHEY, CDR2 SMNVEV (reference sequence). The CDR3 runs to 15 residues. The CDR3: CASRLAWGASYEQYF. The CDR3 coding sequence is TGTGCCAGCAGGTTAGCTTGGGGGGCCTCCTACGAGCAGTACTTC.

The rearrangement uses TRBV2 and TRBJ1-1; 8 bases are a match to TRBD1. The germline V gene encodes CDR1 SNHLY and CDR2 FYNNEI. The CDR3 is 15 residues long. J lost 2 bases, V lost 6 bases, and 8 bases had no gene match. CDR3 sequence (DNA): TGTGCCAGCAGGTGGGACAGGAGCCTAAACACTGAAGCTTTCTTT. It codes for CASRWDRSLNTEAFF.